A selection of T cell receptor beta chains follows, all from one sample in a study of beta chain features in type 1 diabetes. Generated by immunoSEQ multiplex PCR, the TCRdb table keeps only in-frame clones and is missing some. The sample shows under 400,000 clones, around 20% of them seen only once. Sequencing input: naive CD4+ T cells from blood. The source of these receptors is a young woman in good health. Both conserved end residues are part of each CDR3. D genes are given only for firm matches. The size field is filled for only some rows; it gives once, few, many or a size class.

j_call,d_call,clone_size,v_call,cdr3_nt,cdr3_aa
TRBJ1-2,-,few,TRBV30,TGTGCCTGGAGTAACCTCGGGACAACTGGCTACACCTTC,CAWSNLGTTGYTF
TRBJ1-1,-,few,TRBV18,TGTGCCAGCTCACCGAGCTCTACGAACACTGAAGCTTTCTTT,CASSPSSTNTEAFF
TRBJ2-7,-,-,TRBV2,TGTGCCAGCAGTGAACGCCCCTCGACAGCCGGGAGCGAGCAGTACTTC,CASSERPSTAGSEQYF
TRBJ2-5,-,few,TRBV4-1,TGCGCCAGCAGCGTACCGACGAGGGCGGGGACCCAGTACTTC,CASSVPTRAGTQYF
TRBJ2-4,TRBD2,few,TRBV5-4,TGTGCCAGCAGCTTGGTCAAGGGGCTAGCGGGAAGTATTCAGTACTTC,CASSLVKGLAGSIQYF
TRBJ2-1,TRBD2,-,TRBV5-1,TGCGCCAGCAGCTTGGCTAGCGGTTCCTACAATGAGCAGTTCTTC,CASSLASGSYNEQFF
TRBJ1-4,TRBD1,-,TRBV5-1,TGCGCCAGCAGCTTCGACAGGGGCCGAAAACTGTTTTTT,CASSFDRGRKLFF
TRBJ2-5,TRBD2,-,TRBV5-1,TGCGCCAGCAGCTTGGCAGGGACTAAGCAAGAGACCCAGTACTTC,CASSLAGTKQETQYF
TRBJ1-1,-,-,TRBV19,TGTGCCAGTACCCTGAGGGAGAGGAACACTGAAGCTTTCTTT,CASTLRERNTEAFF
TRBJ2-5,TRBD2,-,TRBV9,TGTGCCAGCAGCGTAGGGGCTAGCGGGACCGGGAGCGGGGAGACCCAGTACTTC,CASSVGASGTGSGETQYF
TRBJ1-2,-,-,TRBV19,TGTGCCAGTACCTTGACGGAGGGATATGGCTACACCTTC,CASTLTEGYGYTF
TRBJ2-7,-,-,TRBV27,TGTGCCAGCAGTCCCTTGTTAGCGGCAACCTCCTACGAGCAGTACTTC,CASSPLLAATSYEQYF
TRBJ1-1,TRBD1,-,TRBV29-1,TGCAGCGTTGAAACAGGGGTGGAGGTCGCTGAAGCTTTCTTT,CSVETGVEVAEAFF
TRBJ2-5,-,few,TRBV9,TGTGCCAGCAGCGCCACGGGACTCTCACGAGGAGAGACCCAGTACTTC,CASSATGLSRGETQYF
TRBJ2-3,-,-,TRBV30,TGTGCCTGGAAAATGACAAGGAGCACAGATACGCAGTATTTT,CAWKMTRSTDTQYF
TRBJ2-1,TRBD2,few,TRBV12-5,TGTGCTAGTGGTTTAAGGACTAGCGCCTACAATGAGCAGTTCTTC,CASGLRTSAYNEQFF
TRBJ2-5,TRBD2,-,TRBV7-9,TGTGCCAGCAGCCGAAAACTAGCGGGGGCTGGGCAAGAGACCCAGTACTTC,CASSRKLAGAGQETQYF
TRBJ2-5,TRBD2,few,TRBV29-1,TGCAGCGCGCGGGGGGCAAAAGAGACCCAGTACTTC,CSARGAKETQYF
TRBJ2-5,TRBD1,-,TRBV7-2,TGTGCCAGCAGCTTAGGGACAGGGTCAGAGACCCAGTACTTC,CASSLGTGSETQYF
TRBJ2-3,TRBD2,-,TRBV5-1,TGCGCCAGCAGCAAACCGACTAGCGGGGGGGCATCCGGCACAGATACGCAGTATTTT,CASSKPTSGGASGTDTQYF
TRBJ1-5,TRBD1,few,TRBV30,TGTGCCGCCCACCAGGGGGCAGATCAGCCCCAGCATTTT,CAAHQGADQPQHF
TRBJ2-1,TRBD1,-,TRBV18,TGTGCCAGCTCACCGTCGACAGGGGTCAATGAGCAGTTCTTC,CASSPSTGVNEQFF
TRBJ2-7,TRBD2,few,TRBV30,TGTGCCTGGAGTGTAGGACTAGCCGATTACGAGCAGTACTTC,CAWSVGLADYEQYF
TRBJ1-5,TRBD1,-,TRBV2,TGTGCCAGCAGTGGCGACAGGGGAGGCAATCAGCCCCAGCATTTT,CASSGDRGGNQPQHF
TRBJ2-7,-,-,TRBV11-2,TGTGCCAGCAGCTTAAGCCCGCGGGACCTAGTCGAGCAGTACTTC,CASSLSPRDLVEQYF
TRBJ1-5,-,-,TRBV4-3,TGCGCCAGCAGCCAAGATCAGCAAGGGGCAGGGAATCAGCCCCAGCATTTT,CASSQDQQGAGNQPQHF
TRBJ1-1,TRBD1,few,TRBV5-1,TGCGCCAGCAGCTGGACAGGGGAAAGCACTGAAGCTTTCTTT,CASSWTGESTEAFF
TRBJ1-1,TRBD1,-,TRBV29-1,TGCAGCGGAGGACAGGAGAACACTGAAGCTTTCTTT,CSGGQENTEAFF
TRBJ2-1,-,few,TRBV9,TGTGCCAGCAGCGTAGTAAGCGGCAGCCGCAATGAGCAGTTCTTC,CASSVVSGSRNEQFF
TRBJ2-2,-,-,TRBV9,TGTGCCAGCAGCGTAGATGGCCAAGCGAACACCGGGGAGCTGTTTTTT,CASSVDGQANTGELFF
TRBJ1-2,-,-,TRBV7-9,TGTGCCATCCGCCCCCTTGACAGGATCTATGGCTACACCTTC,CAIRPLDRIYGYTF
TRBJ2-1,TRBD2,-,TRBV6-5,TGTGCCAGCAGTTACTCGAGCGGGAGGGGGATCGATGAGCAGTTCTTC,CASSYSSGRGIDEQFF
TRBJ2-1,TRBD2,-,TRBV2,TGTGCCAGCAGCCCCGGGACTAGTCCTGGTGAGCAGTTCTTC,CASSPGTSPGEQFF
TRBJ2-5,TRBD2,-,TRBV10-3,TGTGCCATCAAGACTAGCGGGGGCCAAGAGACCCAGTACTTC,CAIKTSGGQETQYF
TRBJ1-1,-,few,TRBV6-5,TGTGCCAGCAGTAGACAGGATGAAGCTTTCTTT,CASSRQDEAFF
TRBJ1-1,TRBD1,-,TRBV20-1,TGCAGTGCTAGGGACAGGACTGAAGCTTTCTTT,CSARDRTEAFF
TRBJ2-7,-,-,TRBV5-6,TGTGCCAGCAGCTTGAGGAGGGGCGAGCAGTACTTC,CASSLRRGEQYF
TRBJ1-5,-,-,TRBV7-2,TGTGCCAGCAGCTCGGACAATTATCAGCCCCAGCATTTT,CASSSDNYQPQHF
TRBJ1-5,TRBD1,few,TRBV30,TGTGCCTGGAGTGGGGTGGCAGGGGGTCAGCCCCAGCATTTT,CAWSGVAGGQPQHF
TRBJ2-3,TRBD2,-,TRBV4-3,TGCGCCAGCAGCCGGAGCGCAGCGGGGGGGCAAGGGGATACGCAGTATTTT,CASSRSAAGGQGDTQYF
TRBJ2-7,TRBD2,-,TRBV11-1,TGTGCCAGCAGCTTAGCCGGGACTAGCGGTTCCTACGAGCAGTACTTC,CASSLAGTSGSYEQYF
TRBJ1-4,-,-,TRBV15,TGTGCCACCAGCTCACACAGGGAGGGTAATGAAAAACTGTTTTTT,CATSSHREGNEKLFF
TRBJ1-1,-,-,TRBV9,TGTGCCAGCAGCGTAGCTTCAGGAATGAACACTGAAGCTTTCTTT,CASSVASGMNTEAFF
TRBJ2-3,TRBD2,-,TRBV9,TGTGCCAGCAGCACTAGCGGGAGACAAGATACGCAGTATTTT,CASSTSGRQDTQYF
TRBJ2-2,-,few,TRBV6-1,TGTGCCAGCACTGTCGACTGGACCGGGGAGCTGTTTTTT,CASTVDWTGELFF
TRBJ2-1,-,-,TRBV11-2,TGTGCCAGCAGCTTAGCAGGGTTCGATGAGCAGTTCTTC,CASSLAGFDEQFF
TRBJ1-1,-,few,TRBV9,TGTGCCAGCAGCGAGCCAGGGACTGAAGCTTTCTTT,CASSEPGTEAFF